The 16 T cell receptor beta chains below were found in one sample sequenced in a study of CD8+ T cells in alopecia areata. Extracted from the samples, RNA was reverse transcribed into cDNA to serve as the sequencing template. The repertoire was sequenced with immunoSEQ multiplex PCR; TCRdb's copy has only in-frame clones and lacks some. The data contain approximately 110,000 clones, 56% of them seen just once; the ten biggest clones take up about 3.3%. Treatment of the sample: oral pan-JAK inhibitor, 5-10 mg twice daily. Sequenced here: CD4+ T cells sorted from blood, sampled at week 24, from a patient treated with tofacitinib. All receptors come from a human donor with alopecia areata.

This clone was seen only a few times. The chain is built from TRBV7-2 and TRBJ1-6, with D possibly being TRBD1 (5 bases). V lost 5 bases, J lost 0 bases, and 11 bases lay in between. The germline V gene encodes CDR1 SGHTA and CDR2 FQGNSA. The CDR3 is 16 amino acids. The CDR3 loop is CASSGAKVSYNSPLHF. The CDR3 bases are TGTGCCAGCAGCGGGGCCAAGGTCTCCTATAATTCACCCCTCCACTTT. The variable domain in full, with the rest retrieved from reference TRBV7-2 and TRBJ1-6, is GAGVSQSPSNKVTEKGKDVELRCDPISGHTALYWYRQSLGQGLEFLIYFQGNSAPDKSGLPSDRFSAERTGGSVSTLTIQRTQQEDSAVYLCASSGAKVSYNSPLHFGNGTRLTVT.

The chain links TRBV5-6 to TRBJ1-1; 9 bases align to TRBD1. CDR3 length: 12 residues. With 3 bases clipped from V and 7 bases from J, the junction kept 1 base outside the gene matches. Germline-derived CDR1 and CDR2 are SGHDT and YYEEEE. The DNA of the CDR3 is TGTGCCAGCAGCTCGGACAGGGGTGAAGCTTTCTTT. Its translation is CASSSDRGEAFF.

This clone was recorded once. This chain links TRBV23-1 with TRBJ1-2; 7 positions agree with TRBD1. TRBV23-1 is known as an ORF, though its function is uncertain. The CDR3 runs 16 residues. Losses at the gene ends were 0 bases for V and 2 bases for J; bases not matched to a gene: 6. The CDR3 region has the DNA TGCGCCAGCAGTCAATCTGTGGAGACAGGGAACTATGGCTACACCTTC. Its protein product is CASSQSVETGNYGYTF.

The chain links TRBV5-1 to TRBJ2-7, with 7 bases that match TRBD2. V shed 0 bases, J shed 12 bases, and the junction held 24 bases outside the gene matches. This CDR3 has 18 amino acids. CDR1 SGHRS and CDR2 YFSETQ come from the germline V gene. CDR3: CASSLEGLLTSKFPTLYF. CDR3 nucleotide sequence: TGCGCCAGCAGCTTGGAGGGACTACTCACCTCCAAGTTTCCAACTCTGTACTTC.

This clone occurred many times. The chain's CDR3 is CASSQDRGETQYF. CDR3 DNA sequence: TGTGCCAGCAGCCAGGACAGGGGTGAGACCCAGTACTTC. The rearrangement uses TRBV7-2 and TRBJ2-5, with TRBD1 identical over 9 bases. The ends lost 5 bases at V and 5 bases at J; junction bases unmatched: 3. Per germline, CDR1 SGHTA and CDR2 FQGNSA. The CDR3 runs to 13 residues.

The J gene is TRBJ2-1, the V gene TRBV29-1, with D tentatively TRBD2 (5 bases). Germline V CDR1 and CDR2: SQVTM, ANQGSEA. V was trimmed by 7 bases and J by 0 bases, leaving 16 bases between them. The CDR3 runs to 15 residues. The CDR3 loop reads CSAAGSQSSYNEQFF. The DNA of the CDR3 is TGCAGCGCCGCGGGTAGCCAGAGCTCCTACAATGAGCAGTTCTTC.

This clone was seen just once. The chain carries TRBV2 and TRBJ2-1; D call uncertain. CDR1 and CDR2 (germline): SNHLY, FYNNEI. CDR3 length equals 15 residues. V was clipped by 5 bases and J by 7 bases, with 18 bases between them. For the CDR3, the DNA is TGTGCCAGCAGTATCCAGGAGCTTTTCGGGAATGAGCAGTTCTTC. It codes for CASSIQELFGNEQFF.

This sequence joins TRBV30 and TRBJ2-3; a weak D match, TRBD2 (7 bases). The CDR3 runs 16 residues. CDR1 is GTSNPN and CDR2 is SVGIG in the germline V gene (reference sequence). The ends were cut back, 3 bases at V and 4 bases at J, with 20 bases in the middle. The CDR3 DNA sequence: TGTGCCTGGAGGTTAGGGGGAGGGAGATGGCCAGATACGCAGTATTTT. Its translation is CAWRLGGGRWPDTQYF.

The chain uses TRBV5-1 and TRBJ2-3, with 7 positions matching TRBD1. CDR3 length: 16 residues. Germline V gene data show CDR1 as SGHRS and CDR2 as YFSETQ. The V segment lost 9 bases and the J segment 5 bases; nucleotides outside the gene matches: 18. The DNA of the CDR3 is TGCGCCACCTCAACCCAAGGGGGCGCATCCGGAGATACGCAGTATTTT. It encodes CATSTQGGASGDTQYF. Looking up the rest from reference TRBV5-1 and TRBJ2-3 gives the full variable domain: KAGVTQTPRYLIKTRGQQVTLSCSPISGHRSVSWYQQTPGQGLQFLFEYFSETQRNKGNFPGRFSGRQFSNSRSEMNVSTLELGDSALYLCATSTQGGASGDTQYFGPGTRLTVL.

This sequence joins TRBV5-1 and TRBJ2-3; no definite D call. CDR1 is SGHRS and CDR2 is YFSETQ in the germline V gene. The length of the CDR3 is 12 residues. Trimming removed 3 bases at V and 7 bases at J, with 9 bases between. This CDR3 is CASSSELNTQYF. CDR3 sequence (DNA): TGCGCCAGCAGCTCCGAGCTGAATACGCAGTATTTT.

This clone was observed a handful of times. This chain joins TRBV14 and TRBJ1-6; D perhaps matches TRBD1 (6 bases). V was pared by 4 bases and J by 4 bases, with 8 bases between. The CDR3 spans 14 residues. Germline V CDR1 and CDR2: SGHDN, FVKESK. CDR3 sequence (DNA): TGTGCCAGCAGCCGGGACACGTATAATTCACCCCTCCACTTT. Its protein product is CASSRDTYNSPLHF.

The chain joins TRBV2 to TRBJ2-2; TRBD1 might be the D (6 bases). The CDR3 runs to 16 residues. Trimming removed 5 bases from V and 4 bases from J, with 17 bases in between. Germline V gene sequence: CDR1 SNHLY, CDR2 FYNNEI. The CDR3 region has the DNA TGTGCCAGCAGTAGAACAGGGACGGCCAGCACCGGGGAGCTGTTTTTT. Its translation is CASSRTGTASTGELFF.

The gene calls are TRBV25-1 and TRBJ2-7; TRBD2 is a possible D gene (5 bases). CDR1 is MGHDK, CDR2 SYGVNS, per germline. Trimming cost V 4 bases and J 6 bases, with 7 bases left between them. This CDR3 spans 11 amino acids. DNA of the CDR3: TGTGCCAGCAGTGCCCTAGCCGAGCAGTACTTC. It is translated as CASSALAEQYF.

This clone has just a few counts. The chain couples TRBV2 to TRBJ1-5, with D tentatively TRBD1 (6 bases). Germline-derived CDR1 and CDR2 are SNHLY and FYNNEI. The CDR3 sequence is 13 residues long. Trimming left V 9 bases short and J 8 bases short, with 17 bases between. CDR3 DNA sequence: TGTGCCAGTAACCGGGACATTATTGAGCCCCAGCATTTT. It yields the protein CASNRDIIEPQHF.

This clone was seen more than once but under ten times. This chain links TRBV4-2 with TRBJ2-7; D tentatively fits TRBD1 or TRBD2 (5 bases each). The CDR3 has 15 residues. Germline values: CDR1 LGHNA, CDR2 YNFKEQ. V was clipped by 4 bases and J by 3 bases, with 16 bases between them. This CDR3 reads CASSLYGTGIYEQYF. The CDR3 DNA reads TGTGCCAGCAGCCTTTATGGGACGGGAATCTACGAGCAGTACTTC.

The chain has TRBV9 and TRBJ2-3; D gene uncertain. CDR1 and CDR2 from the germline V gene are SGDLS and YYNGEE. This CDR3 spans 14 amino acids. With 0 bases removed from V and 3 bases from J, the gap between germline ends came to 8 bases. The CDR3 is CASSVGTPTDTQYF. The CDR3 DNA reads as TGTGCCAGCAGCGTAGGCACTCCTACAGATACGCAGTATTTT.